This T cell receptor beta chain was recovered during a study of regulatory T cells in long-lasting Graves disease. Findings of the study overall: TRBV28 was favored in persistent disease, as were TRBJ1-2 and TRBJ2-5.

The V segment lost 3 bases and the J segment 8 bases; nucleotides outside the gene matches: 3. Germline V gene lookup returns CDR1 SGHVS and CDR2 FQNEAQ. This CDR3 has 13 residues. This clonotype was observed a few times. The antigen remains undetermined. A much larger clone is a single base away; this may be a read error. Time point in this sample: newly diagnosed GD, antithyroid drugs for less than 3 months. The TCR library was prepared using RNA isolated from PBMCs. The authors drew 9 to 10 milliliters of peripheral blood into EDTA tubes. Arm-PCR with iRepertoire HTBI primers amplified the CDR3 regions for these TCR beta libraries. MiXCR, run by TCRdb on the multiplex PCR reads, gives a single entry per CDR3 protein. The table records a few hundred thousand distinct CDR3 sequences, 12% of them present only once. These data also formed part of another study, on T cells in Graves' hyperthyroidism and ophthalmopathy. That work adds: The primer set for the first-round RT-PCR of the TCR CDR3 was HTBI.

V usage is TRBV7-8 and J usage is TRBJ2-1; 8 nucleotides agree with TRBD1. The sequence derives from a woman between 18 and 29 years old with Graves disease. This specimen consisted of peripheral blood mononuclear cells (PBMCs), obtained at new diagnosis, from a patient treated with antithyroid drugs. This CDR3 reads CASSLDRDHEQFF. CDR3 nucleotide sequence: TGTGCCAGCAGCTTGGACAGGGACCATGAGCAGTTCTTC.